This TCR beta chain was profiled in a study of blood T cell repertoires in COVID-19. On the study more broadly: Sample material is recorded as cDNA or gDNA derived from T cells, B-cell-depleted T cells, or PBMCs.

Libraries were prepared by immunoSEQ multiplex PCR; TCRdb keeps only in-frame clonotypes and omits some of them. The data hold about 150,000 clones, with around 84% observed a single time. The CDR3 loop spans 17 amino acids. Germline CDR1 KGHDR, CDR2 SFDVKD. V shed 2 bases and J 5 bases; nucleotides not matched to a gene: 11. The sample taken for sequencing was peripheral blood. V usage is TRBV24-1 and J usage is TRBJ2-5, with 9 bases that match TRBD1. This sequence was found in a woman between 45 and 65 years old in a cohort sampled during active or convalescent COVID-19. The CDR3 DNA is TGTGCCACCAGTGATTCTACCGGGACAGGGCAGTGGGAGACCCAGTACTTC. It encodes CATSDSTGTGQWETQYF.